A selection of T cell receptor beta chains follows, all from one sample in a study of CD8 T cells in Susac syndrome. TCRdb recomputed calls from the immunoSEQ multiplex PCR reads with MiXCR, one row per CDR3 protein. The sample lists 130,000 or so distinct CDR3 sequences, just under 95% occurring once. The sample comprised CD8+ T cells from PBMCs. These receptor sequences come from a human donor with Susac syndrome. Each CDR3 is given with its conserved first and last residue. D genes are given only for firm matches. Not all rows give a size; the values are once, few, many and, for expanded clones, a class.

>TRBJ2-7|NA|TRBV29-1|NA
CSAKQGSYEQYF
TGCAGCGCTAAACAGGGTTCCTACGAGCAGTACTTC
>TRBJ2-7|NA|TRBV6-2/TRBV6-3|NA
CASGRGRGAYEQYF
TGTGCCAGCGGTAGGGGGAGAGGGGCCTACGAGCAGTACTTC
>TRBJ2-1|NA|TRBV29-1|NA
CSVDGDWDEQFF
TGCAGCGTTGACGGGGACTGGGATGAGCAGTTCTTC
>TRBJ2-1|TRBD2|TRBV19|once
CASSTPGLASYNEQFF
TGTGCCAGTAGTACTCCGGGACTAGCGTCCTACAATGAGCAGTTCTTC
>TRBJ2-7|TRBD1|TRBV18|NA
CASSRLPTDRVDEQYF
TGTGCCAGCTCACGCTTACCAACCGACAGGGTTGACGAGCAGTACTTC
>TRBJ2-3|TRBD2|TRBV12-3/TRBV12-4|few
CASSPSGGADTQYF
TGTGCCAGCAGTCCTAGCGGGGGTGCAGATACGCAGTATTTT
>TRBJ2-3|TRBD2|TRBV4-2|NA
CASSPPGLAVMSDTQYF
TGTGCCAGCAGCCCCCCGGGGCTAGCGGTCATGTCAGATACGCAGTATTTT
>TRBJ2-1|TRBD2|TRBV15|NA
CATSREGGAGGYNEQFF
TGTGCCACCAGCAGAGAAGGAGGAGCGGGGGGGTACAATGAGCAGTTCTTC
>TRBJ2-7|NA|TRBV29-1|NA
CSVVYGNSYEQYF
TGCAGCGTTGTGTACGGAAACTCCTACGAGCAGTACTTC
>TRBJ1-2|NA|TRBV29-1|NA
CSVEALGYTF
TGCAGCGTTGAAGCCCTCGGCTACACCTTC
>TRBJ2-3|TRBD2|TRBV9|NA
CASSDRLAGRSDTQYF
TGTGCCAGCAGCGATCGACTAGCGGGGAGGTCAGATACGCAGTATTTT
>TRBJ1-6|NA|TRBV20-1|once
CSARYSPLHF
TGCAGTGCTAGATACTCACCCCTCCACTTT
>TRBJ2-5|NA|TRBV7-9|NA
CASSPRQKETQYF
TGTGCCAGCAGCCCTCGACAGAAAGAGACCCAGTACTTC
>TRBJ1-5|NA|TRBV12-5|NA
CASGFQGRNQPQHF
TGTGCTAGTGGTTTCCAGGGGAGGAATCAGCCCCAGCATTTT
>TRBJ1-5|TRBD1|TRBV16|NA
CASSLDRGGNNQPQHF
TGTGCCAGCAGCCTCGACAGGGGAGGGAACAATCAGCCCCAGCATTTT
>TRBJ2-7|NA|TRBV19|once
CASSTRGPIEQYF
TGTGCCAGTAGTACGCGGGGGCCCATCGAGCAGTACTTC
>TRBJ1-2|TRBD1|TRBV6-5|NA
CASSAHLGQRNGYTF
TGTGCCAGCAGTGCTCATTTGGGACAGCGGAACGGCTACACCTTC
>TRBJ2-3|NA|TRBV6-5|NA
CASSISGTSTDTQYF
TGTGCCAGCAGTATTAGCGGTACTAGCACAGATACGCAGTATTTT
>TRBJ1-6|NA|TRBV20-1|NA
CSARDEGGGNSPLHF
TGCAGTGCTAGAGATGAGGGGGGCGGGAATTCACCCCTCCACTTT
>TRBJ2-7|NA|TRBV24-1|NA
CATSATGSSYEQYF
TGTGCCACCAGTGCCACAGGGAGTTCCTACGAGCAGTACTTC
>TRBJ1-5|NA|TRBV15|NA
CATSSRRYSNQPQHF
TGTGCCACCAGCTCGCGCAGGTATAGCAATCAGCCCCAGCATTTT
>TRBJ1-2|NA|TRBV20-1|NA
CSARELVVHGYTF
TGCAGTGCTAGAGAATTAGTCGTCCATGGCTACACCTTC
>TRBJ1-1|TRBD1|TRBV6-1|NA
CASSSLGQGSMNTEAFF
TGTGCCAGCAGTAGCTTAGGACAGGGAAGCATGAACACTGAAGCTTTCTTT
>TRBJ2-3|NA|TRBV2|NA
CASSTGWGPADTQYF
TGTGCCAGCAGCACGGGCTGGGGGCCCGCAGATACGCAGTATTTT
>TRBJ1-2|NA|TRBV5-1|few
CASSLDGGSYGYTF
TGCGCCAGCAGCTTGGATGGCGGCTCCTATGGCTACACCTTC
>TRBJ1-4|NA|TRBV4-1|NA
CASSPGIGGLFF
TGCGCCAGCAGCCCTGGTATCGGGGGACTGTTTTTT
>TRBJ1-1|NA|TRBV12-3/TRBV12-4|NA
CASSLTQTGAFF
TGTGCCAGCAGTTTAACCCAAACTGGGGCTTTCTTT
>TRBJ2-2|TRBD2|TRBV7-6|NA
CASSLAAGATGELFF
TGTGCCAGCAGCTTAGCAGCGGGGGCGACCGGGGAGCTGTTTTTT
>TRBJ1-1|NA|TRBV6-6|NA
CASKGGLNTEAFF
TGTGCCAGCAAGGGAGGACTGAACACTGAAGCTTTCTTT
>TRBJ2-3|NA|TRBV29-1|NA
CSVRAGDTQYF
TGCAGCGTTCGGGCCGGGGATACGCAGTATTTT
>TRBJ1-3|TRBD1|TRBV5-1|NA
CASSLRQGASGNTIYF
TGCGCCAGCAGCTTGCGACAGGGGGCGTCTGGAAACACCATATATTTT
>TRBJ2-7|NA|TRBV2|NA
CASSVGTSNYEQYF
TGTGCCAGCAGTGTCGGGACTTCTAACTACGAGCAGTACTTC
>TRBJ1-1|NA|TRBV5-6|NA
CASSLLGSEAFF
TGTGCCAGCAGCTTGTTGGGGTCTGAAGCTTTCTTT
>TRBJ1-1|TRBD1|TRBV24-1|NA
CATSDLGTESGAFF
TGTGCCACCAGTGATTTAGGGACAGAGAGCGGGGCTTTCTTT
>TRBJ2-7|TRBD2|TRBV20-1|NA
CSATLGGGRGYEQYF
TGCAGTGCTACTCTAGGCGGGGGGAGGGGATACGAGCAGTACTTC
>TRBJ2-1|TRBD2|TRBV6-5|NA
CASSYRGTLAGGPENEQFF
TGTGCCAGCAGTTACCGTGGTACACTAGCGGGGGGGCCAGAGAATGAGCAGTTCTTC
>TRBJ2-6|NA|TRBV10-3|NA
CAISEDGAGANVLTF
TGTGCCATCAGTGAGGATGGAGCTGGGGCCAACGTCCTGACTTTC
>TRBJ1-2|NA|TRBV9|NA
CASSTETTPNYGYTF
TGTGCCAGCAGCACAGAGACGACCCCTAACTATGGCTACACCTTC
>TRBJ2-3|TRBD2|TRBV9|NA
CASRLFRTSGGDTDTQYF
TGTGCCAGCAGACTCTTCCGGACTAGCGGGGGGGACACAGATACGCAGTATTTT
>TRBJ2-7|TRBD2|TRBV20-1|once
CSARDLVAGDLSYEQYF
TGCAGTGCTAGAGATCTAGTAGCGGGGGATCTCTCCTACGAGCAGTACTTC
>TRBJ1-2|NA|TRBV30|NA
CAWTENYGYTF
TGTGCCTGGACAGAAAACTATGGCTACACCTTC
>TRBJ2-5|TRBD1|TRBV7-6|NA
CASSLGGTGEQETQYF
TGTGCCAGCAGCTTAGGAGGGACAGGGGAACAAGAGACCCAGTACTTC
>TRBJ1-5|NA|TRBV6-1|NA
CAGRRRRAYSNQPQHF
TGTGCCGGACGCCGCAGACGGGCATATAGCAATCAGCCCCAGCATTTT
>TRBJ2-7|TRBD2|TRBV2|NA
CASSEWLPSGGYEQYF
TGTGCCAGCAGTGAATGGCTGCCTAGCGGGGGGTACGAGCAGTACTTC
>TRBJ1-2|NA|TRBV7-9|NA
CASSYVNRNGYTF
TGTGCCAGCAGCTATGTCAACAGAAACGGCTACACCTTC
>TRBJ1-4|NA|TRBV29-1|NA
CSVEDPGPNEKLFF
TGCAGCGTTGAAGACCCCGGGCCTAATGAAAAACTGTTTTTT
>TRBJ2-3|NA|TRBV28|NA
CASRHRATDTQYF
TGTGCCAGCCGGCACCGGGCCACAGATACGCAGTATTTT
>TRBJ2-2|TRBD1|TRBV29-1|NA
CSVATRQGVTGELFF
TGCAGCGTGGCTACACGACAGGGGGTCACCGGGGAGCTGTTTTTT
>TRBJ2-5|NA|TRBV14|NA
CASSPRGQETQYF
TGTGCCAGCAGCCCCCGGGGACAAGAGACCCAGTACTTC
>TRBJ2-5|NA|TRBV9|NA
CASSVATQETQYF
TGTGCCAGCAGCGTAGCAACACAAGAGACCCAGTACTTC
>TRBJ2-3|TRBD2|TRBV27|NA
CASGLAGGRLDTQYF
TGTGCCAGCGGTTTAGCGGGGGGGCGTCTAGATACGCAGTATTTT
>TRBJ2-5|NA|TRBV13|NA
CASSLPRGGETQYF
TGTGCCAGCAGCCTCCCCAGGGGGGGAGAGACCCAGTACTTC
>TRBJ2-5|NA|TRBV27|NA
CASSLLRGAETQYF
TGTGCCAGCAGTTTACTCCGGGGGGCGGAGACCCAGTACTTC
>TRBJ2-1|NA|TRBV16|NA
CASSHPGETRDEQFF
TGTGCCAGCAGCCATCCGGGGGAAACCCGGGATGAGCAGTTCTTC
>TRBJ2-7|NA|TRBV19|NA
CASSLSGGGQYF
TGTGCCAGTAGCCTGAGTGGTGGTGGGCAGTACTTC
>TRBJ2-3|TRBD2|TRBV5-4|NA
CASRLAGGSTDTQYF
TGTGCCAGCAGGCTAGCGGGGGGCAGCACAGATACGCAGTATTTT
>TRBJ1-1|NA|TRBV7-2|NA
CASSLRGQHTEAFF
TGTGCCAGCAGCTTAAGAGGGCAACACACTGAAGCTTTCTTT
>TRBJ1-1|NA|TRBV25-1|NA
CASSASLNTEAFF
TGTGCCAGCAGTGCCAGCCTGAACACTGAAGCTTTCTTT
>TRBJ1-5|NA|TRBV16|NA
CASSQSFRDQPQHF
TGTGCCAGCAGCCAATCGTTCAGGGATCAGCCCCAGCATTTT
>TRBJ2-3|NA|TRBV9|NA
CASSSRDSTDTQYF
TGTGCCAGCAGCTCAAGGGATAGCACAGATACGCAGTATTTT